A single sample is the source of the 22 T cell receptor beta chains below, sequenced in a study of blood T cells in healthy people across ages. Then a second PCR, running about 6 to 12 cycles, was carried out with a sample-barcoded 5' primer and a J-beta primer mix. TCRdb re-called the 5' RACE reads with MiXCR, one entry per CDR3 protein. The sample records around 690,000 distinct CDR3 sequences, roughly three fifths being singletons. Source material: blood. These receptors originate from a man between 60 and 70 years old in good health.

This sequence joins TRBV10-3 and TRBJ2-7; a possible D gene is TRBD1 (6 bases). Between the trimmed V and J ends, which lost 4 bases and 2 bases, there was a span of 12 bases. Per the germline V gene, CDR1 is ENHRY and CDR2 is SYGVKD. The CDR3 consists of 14 residues. CDR3 sequence (DNA): TGTGCCATCAGTGCGGCGGACAGCGCCTACGAGCAGTACTTC. Protein: CAISAADSAYEQYF.

On this clonotype itself: This may arise from a read error, as a much more abundant clone is one base away. This chain connects TRBV12-3 or TRBV12-4 to TRBJ2-7, with D uncertain. TRBJ2-1 explains the end of the DNA better; the J call may be wrong. The CDR3 has 12 amino acids. The CDR3 spells CASSPSPNKQFF. CDR3 nucleotides: TGTGCCAGCAGTCCCTCCCCGAATAAGCAGTTCTTC.

As concerns this clonotype: A junction boundary mismatches the germline segment, possibly from a read error. The chain recombines TRBV20-1 with TRBJ2-5; D is unclear. The CDR3 is 14 residues long. From germline, CDR1 is DFQATT and CDR2 SNEGSKA (reference sequence). CDR3 bases: TGCAGTGCTAGAGGAGTCCTTTCCCAAGAGGCCCAGTACTTC. This gives the protein CSARGVLSQEAQYF.

This clonotype turned up a few times. The V and J genes are TRBV25-1 and TRBJ2-5; D not resolved. The V gene lost 4 bases and the J gene lost 5 bases, with 8 bases spanning the gap. Per germline, CDR1 MGHDK and CDR2 SYGVNS. The CDR3 extends over 12 amino acids. For the CDR3, the DNA is TGTGCCAGCAGTGCCCCACGGGAGACCCAGTACTTC. It specifies CASSAPRETQYF.

This clonotype was recorded a few times. The J gene is TRBJ2-7, the V gene TRBV6-5, with a possible D match to TRBD2 (6 bases). Germline-derived CDR1 and CDR2 are MNHEY and SVGAGI. Between the trimmed V and J ends, which lost 6 bases and 2 bases, there was a span of 20 bases. CDR3 size: 16 residues. This chain's CDR3 is CASSRGTFTRAYEQYF. DNA of the CDR3: TGTGCCAGCAGCCGGGGGACCTTCACTAGGGCCTACGAGCAGTACTTC.

The V gene is TRBV2, the J gene TRBJ1-6, with D tentatively TRBD1 (5 bases). CDR1 SNHLY and CDR2 FYNNEI come from the germline V gene. V lost 4 bases, J lost 10 bases, and 23 bases lay in between. CDR3 length: 17 residues. CDR3 in DNA: TGTGCCAGCAGTGGTCGCTTCGGACACCCTCGCCGATCACCCCTCCACTTT. Protein: CASSGRFGHPRRSPLHF. The variable domain in full, completed from reference TRBV2 and TRBJ1-6, reads EPEVTQTPSHQVTQMGQEVILRCVPISNHLYFYWYRQILGQKVEFLVSFYNNEISEKSEIFDDQFSVERPDGSNFTLKIRSTKLEDSAMYFCASSGRFGHPRRSPLHFGNGTRLTVT.

V and J are TRBV10-3 and TRBJ2-5; 7 bases are a match to TRBD1. Judging by the DNA end, TRBJ2-7 fits better; the J call may be wrong. This CDR3 contains 15 residues. Germline V gene sequence: CDR1 ENHRY, CDR2 SYGVKD. CDR3 amino acids: CAISESDRRSYEQYF. CDR3 coding DNA: TGTGCCATCAGTGAGTCGGACAGGCGCTCCTACGAGCAGTACTTC.

This clonotype turned up a few times. The chain carries TRBV4-1 and TRBJ1-2, with D unclear. CDR1 MGHRA and CDR2 YSYEKL come from the germline V gene. CDR3 length equals 15 residues. The V end was cut by 1 base, the J end by 8 bases, with 17 bases between. The CDR3 reads CASSQGNDIYGGYTF. As DNA, the CDR3 is TGCGCCAGCAGCCAAGGGAACGACATATATGGAGGCTACACCTTC.

This chain connects TRBV20-1 to TRBJ1-6; TRBD1 might be the D (6 bases). This CDR3 contains 15 residues. V lost 0 bases and J lost 9, with 15 bases in between. CDR1 and CDR2 (germline): DFQATT, SNEGSKA (reference sequence). CDR3: CSAREWDNSLSPLHF. As DNA, the CDR3 is TGCAGTGCTAGAGAATGGGACAACAGTCTTTCACCCCTCCACTTT.

This chain connects TRBV28 to TRBJ1-2, with D possibly TRBD1 on 6 matching bases. CDR3 length: 13 residues. V gave up 6 bases and J gave up 6 bases, with 14 bases separating them. Per germline, CDR1 MDHEN and CDR2 SYDVKM. The CDR3 protein is CASSSGQLDGYTF. CDR3 nucleotide sequence: TGTGCCAGCAGCTCCGGACAGCTAGATGGCTACACCTTC.

This chain links TRBV20-1 with TRBJ2-3, with 8 bases that match TRBD1. Germline CDR1 and CDR2: DFQATT and SNEGSKA (reference sequence). The V gene end was trimmed by 6 bases and the J gene end by 4 bases; junction bases not matched to a gene: 9. This CDR3 has 14 amino acids. The CDR3 DNA sequence: TGCAGTGCCCACGGACAGGGTGTGGCAGATACGCAGTATTTT. This sequence encodes CSAHGQGVADTQYF.

This sequence joins TRBV6-2 or TRBV6-3 and TRBJ1-2; possibly TRBD1 for D (5 bases). The V end was cut by 0 bases, the J end by 4 bases, with 21 bases between. The CDR3 has 18 amino acids. Germline V gives CDR1 MNHEY, CDR2 SVGEGT. This CDR3 reads CASSYSAPGTITAYGYTF. As DNA, the CDR3 is TGTGCCAGCAGTTACTCCGCACCCGGGACGATTACGGCCTATGGCTACACCTTC.

A single count supports this clonotype. At one of its ends the junction is not consistent with the germline gene, which may arise from a read error. The chain carries TRBV3-1 and TRBJ1-2; TRBD1 matches 8 bases. CDR3 size: 15 residues. Germline V gene lookup returns CDR1 LGHDT and CDR2 YNNKEL (reference sequence). CDR3 sequence (DNA): TGTGCCAGCAGCCAAGACGGGCGGACAGGGTATGGCTACATCTTC. As protein: CASSQDGRTGYGYIF.

Only a few counts were recorded for this clonotype. The chain couples TRBV20-1 to TRBJ2-5, with 8 bases lining up with TRBD2. V lost 5 bases, J lost 5 bases, and 13 bases stayed unmatched. Germline CDR1 and CDR2: DFQATT and SNEGSKA (reference sequence). The length of the CDR3 is 15 residues. CDR3 in DNA: TGCAGTGCTCCACTGTCGGGGGGGCCCCGGGAGACCCAGTACTTC. It encodes CSAPLSGGPRETQYF.

This clonotype was counted many times. The chain has TRBV20-1 and TRBJ2-1, with D unresolved. Per the germline V gene, CDR1 is DFQATT and CDR2 is SNEGSKA (reference sequence). The CDR3 length is 12 residues. V lost 5 bases to trimming and J lost 4 bases, with 9 bases between them. CDR3 residues: CSAPSGYNEQFF. CDR3 in DNA: TGCAGTGCTCCCTCAGGTTACAATGAGCAGTTCTTC.

The chain has TRBV12-3 or TRBV12-4 and TRBJ2-3, with a possible D match to TRBD1 (5 bases). Deletions cut 2 bases from V and 6 bases from J, with 15 bases between. This CDR3 region has 15 residues. CDR3 nucleotides: TGTGCCAGCAGTTTAAGCCCCCCAGGGTCGGATACGCAGTATTTT. Translating it yields CASSLSPPGSDTQYF.

The V gene is TRBV6-5, the J gene TRBJ2-7; 11 nucleotides line up with TRBD2. The CDR3 consists of 15 residues. V was clipped by 6 bases and J by 6 bases; unmatched bases: 10. Germline CDR1 reads MNHEY; CDR2 reads SVGAGI. The CDR3 reads CASRKTSGRPSEQYF. CDR3 in DNA: TGTGCCAGCAGAAAAACTAGCGGGAGACCTAGCGAGCAGTACTTC.

This clonotype appeared a few times. The rearrangement uses TRBV5-1 and TRBJ1-2; no clear D. This CDR3 is 13 amino acids long. Trimming cost V 3 bases and J 5 bases, with 11 bases left between them. The germline V gene has CDR1 SGHRS and CDR2 YFSETQ. CDR3 nucleotides: TGCGCCAGCAGCTACGAGCCTACGTATGGCTACACCTTC. Protein product: CASSYEPTYGYTF.

The genes are TRBV20-1 and TRBJ2-5, with D uncertain. From germline, CDR1 is DFQATT and CDR2 SNEGSKA (reference sequence). Deletions cut 6 bases from V and 9 bases from J, with 20 bases between. This CDR3 spans 13 amino acids. This chain's CDR3 is CSARARTSGAQYF. As DNA, the CDR3 is TGCAGTGCCCGAGCCAGGACCTCTGGGGCCCAGTACTTC.

This clonotype has more than one count but fewer than ten. The chain uses TRBV20-1 and TRBJ2-7; D perhaps matches TRBD2 (6 bases). The ends were cut back, 2 bases at V and 1 base at J, with 12 bases in the middle. The CDR3 consists of 14 residues. In germline, CDR1 is DFQATT, CDR2 SNEGSKA (reference sequence). CDR3 bases: TGCAGTGCTAGAAGAGCGGGTCCTTCCTACGAGCAGTACTTC. The encoded protein is CSARRAGPSYEQYF.

This clonotype has only one observation. The chain uses TRBV10-1 and TRBJ1-1, with D possibly TRBD1 on 5 matching bases. CDR3 length equals 13 residues. The V gene lost 2 bases and the J gene lost 6 bases, with 10 bases spanning the gap. Per germline, CDR1 WNHNN and CDR2 SYGVQD (reference sequence). The CDR3 reads CASSEGGFSEAFF. In nucleotides, the CDR3 is TGCGCCAGCAGTGAGGGGGGTTTCTCTGAAGCTTTCTTT.

The V and J genes are TRBV6-6 and TRBJ2-5; tentatively, D is TRBD1 (6 bases). V was pared by 0 bases and J by 7 bases, with 15 bases between. The CDR3 loop spans 15 amino acids. From germline, CDR1 is MNHNY and CDR2 SVGAGI (reference sequence). CDR3 residues: CASSYSSRQASTQYF. CDR3 nucleotides: TGTGCCAGCAGTTACTCTTCAAGACAGGCGTCGACCCAGTACTTC.